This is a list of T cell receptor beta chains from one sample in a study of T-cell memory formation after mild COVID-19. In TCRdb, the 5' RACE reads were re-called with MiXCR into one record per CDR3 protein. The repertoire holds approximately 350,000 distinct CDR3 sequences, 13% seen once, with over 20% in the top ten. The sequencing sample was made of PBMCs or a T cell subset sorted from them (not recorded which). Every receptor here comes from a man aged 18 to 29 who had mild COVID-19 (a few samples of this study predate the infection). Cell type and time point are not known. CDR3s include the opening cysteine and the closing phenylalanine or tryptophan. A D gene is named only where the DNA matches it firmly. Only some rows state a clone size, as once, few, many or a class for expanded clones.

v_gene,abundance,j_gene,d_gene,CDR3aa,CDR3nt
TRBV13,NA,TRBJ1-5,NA,CASSPGRNNQPQHF,TGTGCCAGCAGCCCAGGACGGAACAATCAGCCCCAGCATTTT
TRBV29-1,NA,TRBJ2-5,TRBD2,CSVWGMGGQETQYF,TGCAGCGTGTGGGGGATGGGGGGGCAAGAGACCCAGTACTTC
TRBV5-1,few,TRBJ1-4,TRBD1,CASSATGMANEKLFF,TGCGCCAGCAGCGCGACAGGGATGGCTAATGAAAAACTGTTTTTT
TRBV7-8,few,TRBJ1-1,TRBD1,CASSYDRVTEAFF,TGTGCCAGCAGCTACGACAGGGTCACTGAAGCTTTCTTT
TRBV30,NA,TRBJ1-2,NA,CAWRISLNYGYTF,TGTGCCTGGAGGATAAGCCTTAACTATGGCTACACCTTC
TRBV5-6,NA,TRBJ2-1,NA,CASSPEGNDEQFF,TGTGCCAGCAGCCCGGAGGGCAACGATGAGCAGTTCTTC
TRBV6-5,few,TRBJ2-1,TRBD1,CASSYPTGQGYNEQFF,TGTGCCAGCAGTTACCCGACGGGACAGGGTTACAATGAGCAGTTCTTC
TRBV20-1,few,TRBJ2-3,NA,CSAKTSGDTQYF,TGCAGTGCTAAGACGTCGGGAGATACGCAGTATTTT
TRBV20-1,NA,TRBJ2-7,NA,CSGSSGNSYEQYF,TGCAGCGGAAGCAGCGGCAACTCCTACGAGCAGTACTTC
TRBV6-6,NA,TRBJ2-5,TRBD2,CASSSHGTSGETQYF,TGTGCCAGCAGTTCCCACGGGACTAGCGGGGAGACCCAGTACTTC
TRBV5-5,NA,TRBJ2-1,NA,CASTYNEQFF,TGTGCCAGCACCTACAATGAGCAGTTCTTC
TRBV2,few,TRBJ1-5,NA,CASSVTPNQPQHF,TGTGCCAGCAGTGTTACTCCCAATCAGCCCCAGCATTTT
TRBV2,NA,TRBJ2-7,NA,CASSAGGHNSYEQYF,TGTGCCAGCAGTGCAGGGGGGCATAACTCCTACGAGCAGTACTTC
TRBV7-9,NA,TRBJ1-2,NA,CASSLAMVSDYGYTF,TGTGCCAGCAGCTTAGCTATGGTATCGGACTATGGCTACACCTTC
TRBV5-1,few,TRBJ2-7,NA,CASSLNRPYEQYF,TGCGCCAGCAGCTTGAACAGGCCCTACGAGCAGTACTTC
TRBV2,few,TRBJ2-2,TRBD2,CASSIAGGMNTGELFF,TGTGCCAGCAGTATAGCGGGGGGGATGAACACCGGGGAGCTGTTTTTT
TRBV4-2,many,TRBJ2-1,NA,CASRGGRYEQFF,TGTGCCAGCAGGGGGGGGCGCTATGAGCAGTTCTTC
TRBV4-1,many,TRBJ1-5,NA,CASSQGQNNQPQHF,TGCGCCAGCAGCCAAGGACAGAACAATCAGCCCCAGCATTTT
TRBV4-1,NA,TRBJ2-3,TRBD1,CASSQSGQGAGDTQYF,TGCGCCAGCAGCCAGTCGGGACAGGGGGCCGGGGATACGCAGTATTTT
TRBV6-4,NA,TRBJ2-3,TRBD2,CASPRLAGATDTQYF,TGTGCCAGCCCAAGACTAGCGGGGGCCACAGATACGCAGTATTTT
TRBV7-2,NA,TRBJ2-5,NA,CASTPQGRTGETQYF,TGTGCCAGCACCCCACAGGGCAGAACGGGAGAGACCCAGTACTTC
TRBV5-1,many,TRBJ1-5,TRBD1,CASSQRQGSNQPQHF,TGCGCCAGCAGCCAAAGACAGGGGTCGAATCAGCCCCAGCATTTT
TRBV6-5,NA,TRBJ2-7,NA,CASSYPLGGEQYF,TGTGCCAGCAGTTACCCACTAGGGGGGGAGCAGTACTTC
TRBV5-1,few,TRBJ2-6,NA,CASSLGTSSGANVLTF,TGCGCCAGCAGCTTGGGAACCAGCTCTGGGGCCAACGTCCTGACTTTC
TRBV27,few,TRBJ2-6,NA,CASSLSRHGANVLTF,TGTGCCAGCAGCCTTTCGCGTCATGGGGCCAACGTCCTGACTTTC
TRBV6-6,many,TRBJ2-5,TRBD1,CASSKGQPQETQYF,TGTGCCAGCAGCAAGGGACAGCCACAAGAGACCCAGTACTTC
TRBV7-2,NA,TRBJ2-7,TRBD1,CASSLGVTGVVSYEQYF,TGTGCCAGCAGCTTAGGGGTGACAGGGGTGGTAAGCTACGAGCAGTACTTC
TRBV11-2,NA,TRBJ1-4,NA,CASSLNGPGPDEKLFF,TGTGCCAGCAGCTTAAACGGGCCTGGGCCTGATGAAAAACTGTTTTTT
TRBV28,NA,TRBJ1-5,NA,CASSPDSPLQHF,TGTGCCAGCAGTCCTGACAGTCCCCTTCAGCATTTT
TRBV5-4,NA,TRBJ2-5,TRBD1,CASSPTGMEETQYF,TGTGCCAGCAGCCCGACAGGGATGGAAGAGACCCAGTACTTC
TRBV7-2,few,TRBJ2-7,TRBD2,CASSFTSGLNGEQYF,TGTGCCAGCAGCTTCACTAGCGGCCTAAACGGCGAGCAGTACTTC
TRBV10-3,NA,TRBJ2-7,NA,CAIRGFYEQYF,TGTGCCATCAGGGGTTTTTACGAGCAGTACTTC
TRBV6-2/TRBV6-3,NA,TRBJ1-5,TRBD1,CASRDDTGAHQPQHF,TGTGCCAGCAGGGATGACACAGGGGCACATCAGCCCCAGCATTTT
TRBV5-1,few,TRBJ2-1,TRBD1,CASSYAPGTGSYNEQFF,TGCGCCAGCAGTTACGCCCCCGGGACAGGGAGCTACAATGAGCAGTTCTTC
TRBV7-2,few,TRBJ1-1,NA,CASSSPAGVGTEAFF,TGTGCCAGCAGCTCGCCCGCAGGTGTGGGCACTGAAGCTTTCTTT
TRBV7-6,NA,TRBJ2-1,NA,CASSNVARDNEQFF,TGTGCCAGCAGCAACGTGGCTAGGGACAATGAGCAGTTCTTC
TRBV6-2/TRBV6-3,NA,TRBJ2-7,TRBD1,CASSTGTGGEEQYF,TGTGCCAGCAGCACCGGGACAGGGGGTGAAGAGCAGTACTTC
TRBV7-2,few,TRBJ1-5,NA,CASSSQDWVANQPQHF,TGTGCCAGCAGCTCCCAGGATTGGGTGGCCAATCAGCCCCAGCATTTT
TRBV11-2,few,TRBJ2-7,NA,CASSLAAGPLYEQYF,TGTGCCAGCAGCTTAGCGGCAGGCCCACTCTACGAGCAGTACTTC
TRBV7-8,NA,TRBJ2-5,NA,CASSSRASGETQYF,TGTGCCAGCAGCTCCCGGGCCTCGGGAGAGACCCAGTACTTC